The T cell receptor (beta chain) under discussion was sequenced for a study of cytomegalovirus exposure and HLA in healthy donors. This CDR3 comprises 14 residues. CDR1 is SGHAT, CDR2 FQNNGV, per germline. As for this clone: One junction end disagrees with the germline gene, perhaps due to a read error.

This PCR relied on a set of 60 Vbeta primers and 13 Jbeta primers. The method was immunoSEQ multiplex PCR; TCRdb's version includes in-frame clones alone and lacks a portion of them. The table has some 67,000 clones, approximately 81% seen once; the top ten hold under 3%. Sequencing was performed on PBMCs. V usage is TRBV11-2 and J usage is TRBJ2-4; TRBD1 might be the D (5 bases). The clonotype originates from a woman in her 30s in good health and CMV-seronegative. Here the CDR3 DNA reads TGTGCCGGCAGCTTAGACAGAGCCAAAAACATTCAGTACTTC. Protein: CAGSLDRAKNIQYF.